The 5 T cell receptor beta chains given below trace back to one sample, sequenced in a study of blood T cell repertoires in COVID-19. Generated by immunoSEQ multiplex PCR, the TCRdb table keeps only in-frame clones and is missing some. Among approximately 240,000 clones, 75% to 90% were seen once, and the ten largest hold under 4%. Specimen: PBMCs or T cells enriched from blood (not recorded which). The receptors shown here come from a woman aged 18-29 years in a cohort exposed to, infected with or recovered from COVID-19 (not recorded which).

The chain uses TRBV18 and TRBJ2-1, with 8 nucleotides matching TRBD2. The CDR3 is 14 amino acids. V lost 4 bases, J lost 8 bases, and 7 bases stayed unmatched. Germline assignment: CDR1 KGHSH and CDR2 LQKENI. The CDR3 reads CASSREAGGDEQFF. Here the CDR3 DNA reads TGTGCCAGCTCACGGGAGGCGGGAGGCGATGAGCAGTTCTTC.

CDR3 in amino acids: CASSFRLAGAEQFF. The CDR3 DNA follows: TGTGCCAGCAGCTTCAGACTAGCGGGAGCTGAGCAGTTCTTC. V is TRBV9 and J is TRBJ2-1, with 12 bases identical to TRBD2. V lost 4 bases to trimming and J lost 9 bases; unmatched junction nucleotides: 5. CDR3 size: 14 residues. CDR1 and CDR2 from the germline V gene are SGDLS and YYNGEE.

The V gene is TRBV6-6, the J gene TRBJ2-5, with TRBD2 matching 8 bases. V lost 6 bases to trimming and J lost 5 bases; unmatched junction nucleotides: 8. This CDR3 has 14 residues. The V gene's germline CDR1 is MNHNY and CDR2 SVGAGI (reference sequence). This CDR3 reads CASRPGLEEETQYF. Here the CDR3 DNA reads TGTGCCAGCAGACCGGGACTAGAGGAGGAGACCCAGTACTTC.

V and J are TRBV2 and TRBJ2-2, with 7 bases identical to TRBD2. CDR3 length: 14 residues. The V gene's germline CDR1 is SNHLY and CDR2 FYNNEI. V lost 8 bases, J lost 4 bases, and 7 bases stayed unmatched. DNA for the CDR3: TGTGCCAGCGGGGGAGGGACGCGCACCGGGGAGCTGTTTTTT. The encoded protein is CASGGGTRTGELFF.

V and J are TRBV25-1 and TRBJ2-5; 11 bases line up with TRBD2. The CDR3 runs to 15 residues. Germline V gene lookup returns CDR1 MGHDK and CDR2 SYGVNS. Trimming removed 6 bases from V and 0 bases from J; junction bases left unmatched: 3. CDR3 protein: CASRASGGYQETQYF. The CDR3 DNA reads TGTGCCAGCAGGGCTAGCGGGGGGTACCAAGAGACCCAGTACTTC.